This T cell receptor (beta chain) was identified during a study of T cell responses to AZD1222 COVID-19 vaccine. In the study overall: Some second doses came at about 4 weeks and others at about 12 weeks; these were pooled.

CDR1 SGHDN and CDR2 FVKESK come from the germline V gene. V was trimmed by 3 bases and J by 0 bases, leaving 18 bases between them. The CDR3 loop spans 18 amino acids. Assay used: immunoSEQ multiplex PCR; TCRdb lists only in-frame clones, some missing. The table includes more than 150,000 clones, over 80% detected once. Points from the study as a whole: It was only 6 or 7 AZD1222 recipients who were seropositive at baseline. The study reported that nearly half of spike-specific TCRs target unmutated variant regions.

This clone was observed once. Antigen: not known. This receptor was obtained from an adult in good health. The material was peripheral blood, obtained on day 0 of AZD1222 vaccination. The chain couples TRBV14 to TRBJ1-5, with D unclear. The CDR3 protein is CASSHPPGNSYSNQPQHF. For the CDR3, the DNA is TGTGCCAGCAGCCACCCGCCGGGGAACTCATATAGCAATCAGCCCCAGCATTTT.